The following is a T cell receptor beta chain sequence with its context. Under the authors' procedure: For nucleated cells, counts were estimated from reference gene primer amplification. Some clones are missing from TCRdb's copy, which holds only in-frame ones; the method was immunoSEQ multiplex PCR. The D gene and trimming were derived from the DNA, and the V and J assignments and clone size from that table. This sample has 230,000 or so clones; about four fifths occur once, and the top ten carry roughly 8%. The V gene's germline CDR1 is LGHDT and CDR2 YNNKEL (reference sequence). This CDR3 is built from 13 residues. The ends were cut back, 4 bases at V and 6 bases at J, with 12 bases in the middle. Seattle cases were enrolled at active infection and followed longitudinally. The data originate from a study of blood T cell repertoires in COVID-19. In the study overall: Sites across the United States, Italy and Spain contributed samples from acute and convalescent COVID-19. Sample material is recorded as cDNA or gDNA derived from T cells, B-cell-depleted T cells, or PBMCs.

The J gene is TRBJ1-2, the V gene TRBV3-1 (or the pseudogene TRBV3-2); D is possibly TRBD1 (5 bases). This receptor was identified in a woman older than 75 with COVID-19, enrolled during active disease. The material sequenced was peripheral blood. CDR3 in DNA: TGTGCCAGCAGCCCGCGGGGCAGGAATGGCTACACCTTC. This codes for CASSPRGRNGYTF.